These T cell receptor beta chains were read from a single sample in a study of T cells in localized non-small cell lung cancer. TCRdb's table, derived via immunoSEQ multiplex PCR, lists solely in-frame clones and lacks some. The sample contains over a thousand clones, 20% to 30% of which appear only once. This sample comprised lung tumor tissue, obtained before any cancer treatment. These receptors all come from a man aged 35 to 69 with stage I squamous cell lung carcinoma. CDR3s include the opening cysteine and the closing phenylalanine or tryptophan. D genes are given only for firm matches. Not all rows give a size; the values are once, few, many and, for expanded clones, a class.

j_call: TRBJ2-1
d_call: TRBD2
clone_size: medium-sized
v_call: TRBV11-3
cdr3_nt: TGTGCCAGCAGCCCCACCCCGTCGGGAGGGCCTTTGGGGAATGAGCAGTTCTTC
cdr3_aa: CASSPTPSGGPLGNEQFF

j_call: TRBJ2-4
d_call: -
clone_size: -
v_call: TRBV18
cdr3_nt: TGTGCCAGCTCACCAACGCCCGAGGGGAACATTCAGTACTTC
cdr3_aa: CASSPTPEGNIQYF

j_call: TRBJ2-3
d_call: -
clone_size: -
v_call: TRBV30
cdr3_nt: TGTGCCTGGAACTTCGGTGGGACAGATACGCAGTATTTT
cdr3_aa: CAWNFGGTDTQYF

j_call: TRBJ1-2
d_call: -
clone_size: few
v_call: TRBV19
cdr3_nt: TGTGCCAGTAGTATGATCTTGGGGGGCTCTGGCTATGGCTACACCTTC
cdr3_aa: CASSMILGGSGYGYTF

j_call: TRBJ1-1
d_call: -
clone_size: medium-sized
v_call: TRBV11-3
cdr3_nt: TGTGCCAGCAGCTTAGGAGTCATGAACACTGAAGCTTTCTTT
cdr3_aa: CASSLGVMNTEAFF

j_call: TRBJ2-5
d_call: -
clone_size: -
v_call: TRBV25-1
cdr3_nt: TGTGCCAGCAGTGACTACGACGGGATGGGAGGAGAGACCCAGTACTTC
cdr3_aa: CASSDYDGMGGETQYF

j_call: TRBJ2-3
d_call: -
clone_size: large
v_call: TRBV10-3
cdr3_nt: TGTGCCATCAGTGAGTCGAAGGACCCGGGCACAGATACGCAGTATTTT
cdr3_aa: CAISESKDPGTDTQYF

j_call: TRBJ2-3
d_call: -
clone_size: -
v_call: TRBV7-6
cdr3_nt: TGTGCCAGCAGCCAATACTGGGGCGCGTTGGATACGCAGTATTTT
cdr3_aa: CASSQYWGALDTQYF

j_call: TRBJ2-3
d_call: -
clone_size: -
v_call: TRBV18
cdr3_nt: TGTGCCAGCTCACCAGGCTTGATTTTGGGGTCGGGCACAGATACGCAGTATTTT
cdr3_aa: CASSPGLILGSGTDTQYF

j_call: TRBJ1-3
d_call: -
clone_size: -
v_call: TRBV12-5
cdr3_nt: TGTGCTAGTCATAAGGGGGACTGGGGAGGAAACACCATATATTTT
cdr3_aa: CASHKGDWGGNTIYF

j_call: TRBJ2-2
d_call: -
clone_size: -
v_call: TRBV19
cdr3_nt: TGTGCCAGTAGTATAGGGGCAGAAGGGTGGAGCACCGGGGAGCTGTTTTTT
cdr3_aa: CASSIGAEGWSTGELFF

j_call: TRBJ2-2
d_call: -
clone_size: -
v_call: TRBV5-1
cdr3_nt: TGCGCCAGCAGCCCTGATCGGTGGGGGAGAAACACCGGGGAGCTGTTTTTT
cdr3_aa: CASSPDRWGRNTGELFF

j_call: TRBJ1-4
d_call: TRBD1
clone_size: few
v_call: TRBV11-3
cdr3_nt: TGTGCCAGCAGCTTGGGCACCGGGACAGGGGGTGAAAAACTGTTTTTT
cdr3_aa: CASSLGTGTGGEKLFF

j_call: TRBJ2-1
d_call: TRBD2
clone_size: -
v_call: TRBV11-3
cdr3_nt: TGTGCCAGCAGCCTCTCGGTTGCGGGGGGACCGGAAAATGAGCAGTTCTTC
cdr3_aa: CASSLSVAGGPENEQFF

j_call: TRBJ2-2
d_call: TRBD2
clone_size: large
v_call: TRBV6-8
cdr3_nt: TGTGCCATCAGCCTAGCGGGAGGAACGAACACCGGGGAGCTGTTTTTT
cdr3_aa: CAISLAGGTNTGELFF